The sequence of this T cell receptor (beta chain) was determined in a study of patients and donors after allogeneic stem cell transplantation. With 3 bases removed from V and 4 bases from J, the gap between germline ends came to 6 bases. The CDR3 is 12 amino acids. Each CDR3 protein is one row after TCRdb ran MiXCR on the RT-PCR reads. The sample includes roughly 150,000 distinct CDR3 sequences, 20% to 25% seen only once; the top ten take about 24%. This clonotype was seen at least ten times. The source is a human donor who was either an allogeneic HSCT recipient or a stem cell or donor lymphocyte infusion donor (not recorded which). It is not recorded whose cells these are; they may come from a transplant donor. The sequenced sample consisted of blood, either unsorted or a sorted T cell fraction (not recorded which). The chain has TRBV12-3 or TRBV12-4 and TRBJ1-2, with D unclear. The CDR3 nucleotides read TGTGCCAGCAGTTTGGGATTCTATGGCTACACCTTC. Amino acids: CASSLGFYGYTF.